This TCR beta chain was sequenced during a study of shared clonotypes between healthy human individuals. All participating donors were Caucasian adults from Nashville, Tennessee. Division of CD4+ cells produced a CD45RA+ naive subset and a CD45RA-negative memory subset. Produced via immunoSEQ multiplex PCR; TCRdb's table is partial and in-frame only. Here the sample spans approximately 2.3 million clones, approximately 93% being singletons. J gave up 3 bases and V 6 bases, and 15 bases lay outside the gene matches. This CDR3 is 17 amino acids long. From germline, CDR1 is MDHEN and CDR2 SYDVKM. The TCR comes from a man younger than 35 in good health. Some clones in this sample may be carry-over from other donors' samples. Specimen: naive CD4+ T cells from PBMCs. Subset: CD45RA+ positively selected. This chain uses TRBV28 with TRBJ2-7; TRBD1 matches 9 bases. The CDR3 spells CASSPRAPGQGYYEQYF. Here the CDR3 DNA reads TGTGCCAGCAGCCCAAGGGCCCCGGGACAGGGATACTACGAGCAGTACTTC.